This passage covers 10 T cell receptor beta chains from one sample sequenced in a study of cytomegalovirus exposure and HLA in healthy donors. The PCR ran on 60 Vbeta and 13 Jbeta primers. Profiling relied on immunoSEQ multiplex PCR, and the TCRdb table lists in-frame clones only, not all of them. The table has 200,000 or so clones, approximately 88% seen once; the top ten hold roughly 0.7%. The sequenced sample was PBMCs. Every receptor here comes from a boy between 2 and 10 years old in good health and CMV-seronegative.

V is TRBV9 and J is TRBJ2-1; 14 bases align to TRBD2. V dropped 4 bases and J dropped 9; count of bases not matched to a gene: 12. The CDR3 totals 17 residues. Germline CDR1 reads SGDLS; CDR2 reads YYNGEE. CDR3 amino acids: CASSYSTGLAGESEQFF. Written as DNA, the CDR3 is TGTGCCAGCAGCTATTCGACGGGACTAGCGGGAGAGAGTGAGCAGTTCTTC.

The rearrangement joins TRBV10-2 to TRBJ1-2; 8 nucleotides agree with TRBD1. This CDR3 has 15 amino acids. V was pared by 3 bases and J by 1 base, with 4 bases of the junction left unmatched. Germline V gene sequence: CDR1 WSHSY, CDR2 SAAADI. The CDR3 nucleotides read TGCGCCAGCAGTGATGGACAGGGCTATAACTATGGCTACACCTTC. Amino acid sequence: CASSDGQGYNYGYTF.

This clone was seen a single time. The V gene is TRBV13, the J gene TRBJ1-6; D remains ambiguous. The CDR3 loop spans 18 amino acids. Per germline, CDR1 PRHDT and CDR2 FYEKMQ (reference sequence). Trimming took 5 bases from V and 0 from J, leaving 17 bases between them. CDR3 DNA: TGTGCCAGCAGCCTAAGAGGAACCGAGAGCTCCTATAATTCACCCCTCCACTTT. Amino acids: CASSLRGTESSYNSPLHF. Drawing the rest from reference TRBV13 and TRBJ1-6, the complete variable domain is AAGVIQSPRHLIKEKRETATLKCYPIPRHDTVYWYQQGPGQDPQFLISFYEKMQSDKGSIPDRFSAQQFSDYHSELNMSSLELGDSALYFCASSLRGTESSYNSPLHFGNGTRLTVT.

V usage is TRBV5-8 and J usage is TRBJ2-7; 10 positions agree with TRBD1. J gave up 2 bases and V 4 bases, and 6 bases lay outside the gene matches. The germline gives CDR1 SGHTS, CDR2 YDEGEE. The CDR3 loop spans 15 amino acids. CDR3 sequence: CASSPQTGGPYEQYF. Here the CDR3 DNA reads TGTGCCAGCAGCCCACAGACAGGGGGCCCCTACGAGCAGTACTTC.

The chain joins TRBV19 to TRBJ1-2; 10 bases are a match to TRBD1. The V segment lost 5 bases and the J segment 2 bases; nucleotides outside the gene matches: 2. The CDR3 has 14 residues. Germline V gene data show CDR1 as LNHDA and CDR2 as SQIVND (reference sequence). The CDR3 loop is CASSADRGNYGYTF. The CDR3 bases are TGTGCCAGTAGTGCGGACAGGGGGAACTATGGCTACACCTTC.

This sequence joins TRBV10-3 and TRBJ1-2, with 9 nucleotides matching TRBD1. The CDR3 is made up of 15 amino acids. CDR1 and CDR2 from the germline V gene are ENHRY and SYGVKD. Trimming removed 3 bases from V and 4 bases from J; junction bases left unmatched: 6. This CDR3 is CAISDTGGSVYGYTF. The DNA for the CDR3 is TGTGCCATCAGTGATACAGGGGGCTCGGTCTATGGCTACACCTTC.

The chain links TRBV19 to TRBJ2-5; maybe TRBD1 (7 bases). V lost 5 bases and J 5 bases, leaving 15 bases between the germline ends. Germline V gene data show CDR1 as LNHDA and CDR2 as SQIVND (reference sequence). CDR3 length equals 14 residues. In nucleotides, the CDR3 is TGTGCCAGTAGTGGGGGGTCAGGGGGGGAGACCCAGTACTTC. As protein: CASSGGSGGETQYF.

The V gene is TRBV27, the J gene TRBJ2-6; the match to TRBD2 covers 10 bases. The CDR3 loop spans 17 amino acids. J lost 0 bases, V lost 5 bases, and 4 bases had no gene match. CDR1 is MNHEY, CDR2 SMNVEV, per germline (reference sequence). CDR3 DNA sequence: TGTGCCAGCAGTAGCGGGAGGGTAGGCTCTGGGGCCAACGTCCTGACTTTC. Its protein product is CASSSGRVGSGANVLTF.

The CDR3 DNA reads as TGTGCCAGCAGTCAACCCGCAGGGGGAGATGAGCAGTTCTTC. This gives the protein CASSQPAGGDEQFF. This chain joins TRBV7-9 and TRBJ2-1; 7 nucleotides agree with TRBD1. The trim removed 6 bases at V and 8 bases at J, leaving 10 bases unmatched. Germline CDR1 reads SEHNR; CDR2 reads FQNEAQ (reference sequence). The CDR3 runs 14 residues. Variable domain in full (rest from reference TRBV7-9 and TRBJ2-1): DTGVSQNPRHKITKRGQNVTFRCDPISEHNRLYWYRQTLGQGPEFLTYFQNEAQLEKSRLLSDRFSAERPKGSFSTLEIQRTEQGDSAMYLCASSQPAGGDEQFFGPGTRLTVL.

The J gene is TRBJ1-3, the V gene TRBV19, with 8 bases that match TRBD1. Germline loops: CDR1 LNHDA, CDR2 SQIVND (reference sequence). J was trimmed by 4 bases and V by 6 bases; bases with no gene match: 5. This CDR3 has 14 amino acids. CDR3 DNA sequence: TGTGCCAGTAGAAGGACAGGGCCCGGAAACACCATATATTTT. It specifies CASRRTGPGNTIYF.